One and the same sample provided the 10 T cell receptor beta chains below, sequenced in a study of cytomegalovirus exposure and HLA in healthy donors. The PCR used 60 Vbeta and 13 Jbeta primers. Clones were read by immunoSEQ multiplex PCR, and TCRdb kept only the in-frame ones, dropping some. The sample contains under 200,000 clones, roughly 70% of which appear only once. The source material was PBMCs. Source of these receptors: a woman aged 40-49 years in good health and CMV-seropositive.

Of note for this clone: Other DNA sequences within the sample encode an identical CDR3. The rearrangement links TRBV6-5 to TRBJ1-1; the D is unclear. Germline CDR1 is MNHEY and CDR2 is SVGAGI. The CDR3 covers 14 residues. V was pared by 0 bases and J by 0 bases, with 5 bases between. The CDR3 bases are TGTGCCAGCAGTTACTCGAGCATGAACACTGAAGCTTTCTTT. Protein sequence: CASSYSSMNTEAFF.

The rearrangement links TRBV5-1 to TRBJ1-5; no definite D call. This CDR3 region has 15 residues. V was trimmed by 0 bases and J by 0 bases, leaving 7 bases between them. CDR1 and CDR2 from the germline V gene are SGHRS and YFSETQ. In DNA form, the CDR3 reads TGCGCCAGCAGCTTGGTAGGAGATAGCAATCAGCCCCAGCATTTT. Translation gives CASSLVGDSNQPQHF.

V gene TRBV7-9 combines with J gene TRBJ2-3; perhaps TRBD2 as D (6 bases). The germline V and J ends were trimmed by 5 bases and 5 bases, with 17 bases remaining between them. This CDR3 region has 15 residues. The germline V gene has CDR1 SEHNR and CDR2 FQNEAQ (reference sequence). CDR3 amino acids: CASSPGGRPGDTQYF. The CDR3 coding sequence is TGTGCCAGCAGCCCAGGTGGGAGGCCGGGAGATACGCAGTATTTT.

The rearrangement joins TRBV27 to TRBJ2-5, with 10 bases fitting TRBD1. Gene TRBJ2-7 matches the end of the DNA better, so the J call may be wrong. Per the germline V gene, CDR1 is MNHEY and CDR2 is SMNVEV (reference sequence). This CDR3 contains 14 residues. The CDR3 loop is CASSLGTGVGEQYF. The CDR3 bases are TGTGCCAGCAGTCTAGGGACAGGGGTTGGCGAGCAGTACTTC.

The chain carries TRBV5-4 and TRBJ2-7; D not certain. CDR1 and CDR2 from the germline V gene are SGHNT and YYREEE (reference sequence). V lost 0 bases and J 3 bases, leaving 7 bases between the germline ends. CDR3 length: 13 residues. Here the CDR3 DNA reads TGTGCCAGCAGCTTGGGACACCACTACGAGCAGTACTTC. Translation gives CASSLGHHYEQYF. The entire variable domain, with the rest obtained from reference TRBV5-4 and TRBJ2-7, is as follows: ETGVTQSPTHLIKTRGQQVTLRCSSQSGHNTVSWYQQALGQGPQFIFQYYREEENGRGNFPPRFSGLQFPNYSSELNVNALELDDSALYLCASSLGHHYEQYFGPGTRLTVT.

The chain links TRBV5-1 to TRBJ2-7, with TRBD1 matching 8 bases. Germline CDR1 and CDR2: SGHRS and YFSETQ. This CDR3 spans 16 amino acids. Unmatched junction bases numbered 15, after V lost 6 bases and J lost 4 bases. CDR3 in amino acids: CASKVSLQGAGYEQYF. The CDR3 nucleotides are TGCGCCAGCAAGGTCAGTCTGCAGGGGGCGGGTTACGAGCAGTACTTC. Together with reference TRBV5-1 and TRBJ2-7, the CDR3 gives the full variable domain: KAGVTQTPRYLIKTRGQQVTLSCSPISGHRSVSWYQQTPGQGLQFLFEYFSETQRNKGNFPGRFSGRQFSNSRSEMNVSTLELGDSALYLCASKVSLQGAGYEQYFGPGTRLTVT.

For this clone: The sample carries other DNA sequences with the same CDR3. For the CDR3, the DNA is TGTGCCAGCAGTTTAGACAGGACAAACTATGGCTACACCTTC. Its protein is CASSLDRTNYGYTF. The chain recombines TRBV6-6 with TRBJ1-2; maybe TRBD1 (6 bases). With 4 bases removed from V and 2 bases from J, the gap between germline ends came to 11 bases. This CDR3 has 14 amino acids. CDR1 and CDR2 (germline): MNHNY, SVGAGI (reference sequence).

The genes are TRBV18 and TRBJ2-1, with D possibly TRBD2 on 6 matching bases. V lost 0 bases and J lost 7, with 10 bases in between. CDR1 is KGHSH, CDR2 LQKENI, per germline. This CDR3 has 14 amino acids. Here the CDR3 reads CASSPPGLQNEQFF. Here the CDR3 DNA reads TGTGCCAGCTCACCACCGGGACTGCAGAATGAGCAGTTCTTC.

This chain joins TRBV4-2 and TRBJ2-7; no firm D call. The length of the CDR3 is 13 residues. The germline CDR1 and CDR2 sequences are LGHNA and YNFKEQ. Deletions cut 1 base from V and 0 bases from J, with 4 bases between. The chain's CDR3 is CASSQAGSYEQYF. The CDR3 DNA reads TGTGCCAGCAGCCAAGCAGGCTCCTACGAGCAGTACTTC.

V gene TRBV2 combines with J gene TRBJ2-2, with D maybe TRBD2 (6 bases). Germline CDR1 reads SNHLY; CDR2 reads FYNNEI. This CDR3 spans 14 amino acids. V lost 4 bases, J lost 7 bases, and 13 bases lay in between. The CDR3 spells CASSGAGSYGELFF. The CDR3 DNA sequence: TGTGCCAGCAGTGGAGCGGGTAGCTACGGGGAGCTGTTTTTT.